Listed here are 16 T cell receptor beta chains from one sample, sequenced in a study of T cell repertoires in cytomegalovirus infection. TCRdb independently ran MiXCR on the reads; one entry per CDR3 protein. The sample records about 740,000 distinct CDR3 sequences, 35% to 45% being singletons. The sequenced sample was PBMCs. The receptors come from a human donor in good health (CMV status not recorded). Some clones in this sample may be carry-over from other donors' samples.

This clonotype was observed a single time. This chain links TRBV5-4 with TRBJ2-7; TRBD2 is a possible D gene (6 bases). This CDR3 has 14 amino acids. From germline, CDR1 is SGHNT and CDR2 YYREEE (reference sequence). The germline V and J ends were trimmed by 4 bases and 2 bases, with 13 bases remaining between them. CDR3 in DNA: TGTGCCAGCAGCCGTGGGGACTCTACCTACGAGCAGTACTTC. This translates into CASSRGDSTYEQYF.

The chain employs TRBV29-1 and TRBJ2-1, with 9 positions matching TRBD1. The CDR3 length is 14 residues. With 0 bases clipped from V and 7 bases from J, the junction kept 4 bases outside the gene matches. The germline CDR1 and CDR2 sequences are SQVTM and ANQGSEA. The CDR3 DNA is TGCAGCGTTGAAGAAGTCGGACAGGGGAATGAGCAGTTCTTC. This sequence encodes CSVEEVGQGNEQFF.

This clonotype was seen ten or more times. The chain joins TRBV7-6 to TRBJ2-1; 7 bases align to TRBD2. The J segment lost 5 bases and the V segment lost 1 base, leaving 8 bases of the junction unmatched. Germline assignment: CDR1 SGHVS and CDR2 FNYEAQ. The CDR3 has 16 amino acids. The CDR3: CASSLDWRGLDNEQFF. The CDR3 DNA follows: TGTGCCAGCAGCTTAGATTGGCGGGGGTTGGACAATGAGCAGTTCTTC.

The rearrangement joins TRBV5-1 to TRBJ1-5, with D possibly matching TRBD1 (5 bases). Germline V lookup: CDR1 SGHRS, CDR2 YFSETQ. This CDR3 region has 16 residues. Trimming cost V 8 bases and J 2 bases, with 20 bases left between them. CDR3 DNA: TGCGCCAGTAGCCTAGGGGCGGCGGCGGGCAATCAGCCCCAGCATTTT. Translating it yields CASSLGAAAGNQPQHF. Based on the CDR3 plus reference TRBV5-1 and TRBJ1-5, the full variable domain is KAGVTQTPRYLIKTRGQQVTLSCSPISGHRSVSWYQQTPGQGLQFLFEYFSETQRNKGNFPGRFSGRQFSNSRSEMNVSTLELGDSALYLCASSLGAAAGNQPQHFGDGTRLSIL.

This chain connects TRBV27 to TRBJ2-1, with 11 bases aligning to TRBD2. Germline values: CDR1 MNHEY, CDR2 SMNVEV (reference sequence). The V and J ends lost 4 bases and 4 bases, in that order; junction bases with no gene match: 6. The CDR3 covers 16 residues. CDR3 sequence reads: CASSSLTSGGYNEQFF. The CDR3 nucleotides read TGTGCCAGCAGTTCCCTCACTAGCGGGGGATACAATGAGCAGTTCTTC.

This sequence joins TRBV4-2 and TRBJ2-3, with 10 bases matching TRBD2. The V gene's germline CDR1 is LGHNA and CDR2 YNFKEQ. The length of the CDR3 is 17 residues. Losses at the gene ends were 0 bases for V and 3 bases for J; bases not matched to a gene: 6. The CDR3 reads CASSQEYGTSVTDTQYF. CDR3 nucleotides: TGTGCCAGCAGCCAAGAGTACGGGACTAGCGTAACAGATACGCAGTATTTT.

J is TRBJ2-1 and V is TRBV5-4; possible D gene TRBD1, 5 bases. V was cut by 4 bases and J by 9 bases, with 26 bases left in between. Germline V gene data show CDR1 as SGHNT and CDR2 as YYREEE (reference sequence). CDR3 length equals 17 residues. Here the CDR3 reads CASSPPPVGQTLLEQFF. CDR3 DNA sequence: TGTGCCAGCAGCCCCCCCCCCGTGGGGCAGACATTACTTGAGCAGTTCTTC.

This clonotype was counted a few times. The chain combines TRBV14 with TRBJ2-1; no definite D call. Deletions cut 3 bases from V and 4 bases from J, with 13 bases between. Germline V gene lookup returns CDR1 SGHDN and CDR2 FVKESK. The CDR3 is 15 amino acids. The CDR3 is CASSHPRVVYNEQFF. The CDR3 DNA sequence: TGTGCCAGCAGCCACCCCCGGGTCGTATACAATGAGCAGTTCTTC.

This chain uses TRBV28 with TRBJ2-2; TRBD2 matches at 7 bases. The CDR3 is 14 amino acids. Losses at the gene ends were 6 bases for V and 2 bases for J; bases not matched to a gene: 3. CDR1 MDHEN and CDR2 SYDVKM come from the germline V gene. CDR3 residues: CASRRDYNTGELFF. CDR3 nucleotide sequence: TGTGCCAGCAGGAGGGACTACAACACCGGGGAGCTGTTTTTT.

The table lists this clonotype with a few counts. The V gene is TRBV7-2, the J gene TRBJ1-5; no clear D. The CDR3 runs to 13 residues. Germline V gene data show CDR1 as SGHTA and CDR2 as FQGNSA. V lost 5 bases and J 15 bases, leaving 20 bases between the germline ends. CDR3 sequence reads: CASSPFHLSVTHF. The DNA of the CDR3 is TGTGCCAGCAGCCCCTTTCATCTTTCGGTGACGCATTTT.

The rearrangement uses TRBV29-1 and TRBJ2-5; possibly TRBD2 for D (6 bases). The CDR3 is made up of 14 amino acids. Deletions cut 4 bases from V and 1 base from J, with 13 bases between. CDR1 and CDR2 from the germline V gene are SQVTM and ANQGSEA. CDR3 sequence (DNA): TGCAGCGTTGTTAGGCGGGACGCCCAAGAGACCCAGTACTTC. Protein product: CSVVRRDAQETQYF.

Details on this clonotype: A junction end diverges from the germline sequence, so it may reflect a read error. The chain carries TRBV20-1 and TRBJ2-1, with a possible D match to TRBD2 (6 bases). The CDR3 runs to 16 residues. CDR1 is DFQATT and CDR2 is SNEGSKA in the germline V gene (reference sequence). This CDR3 reads CSTSPLTSSSYNEQFF. CDR3 DNA sequence: TGCAGTACTAGTCCCTTGACTAGTTCCTCCTACAATGAGCAGTTCTTC.

This clonotype has just a few counts. The chain joins TRBV6-6 to TRBJ2-3, with D uncertain. The CDR3 has 14 residues. CDR1 is MNHNY and CDR2 is SVGAGI in the germline V gene (reference sequence). Trimming cost V 7 bases and J 4 bases, with 15 bases left between them. The CDR3, as DNA: TGTGCCAGCACCGTGGGTAGCCAAGCAGATACGCAGTATTTT. Protein product: CASTVGSQADTQYF.

This clonotype was observed a handful of times. The J gene is TRBJ1-5, the V gene TRBV19; D uncertain. Germline loops: CDR1 LNHDA, CDR2 SQIVND (reference sequence). This CDR3 region has 15 residues. Between the trimmed V and J ends, which lost 1 base and 0 bases, there was a span of 7 bases. The DNA for the CDR3 is TGTGCCAGTAGTATAGTACAGAATAGCAATCAGCCCCAGCATTTT. Residues: CASSIVQNSNQPQHF.

This clonotype has a handful of counts. This chain connects TRBV12-3 or TRBV12-4 to TRBJ2-2, with 9 bases lining up with TRBD1. Trimming removed 6 bases from V and 1 base from J; junction bases left unmatched: 6. The CDR3 contains 16 residues. The DNA of the CDR3 is TGTGCCAGCAGGATACCGGGACAGGGGAACACCGGGGAGCTGTTTTTT. Protein product: CASRIPGQGNTGELFF.

J is TRBJ1-1 and V is TRBV18; the match to TRBD1 covers 9 bases. Germline loops: CDR1 KGHSH, CDR2 LQKENI. There are 16 residues in the CDR3. V was clipped by 3 bases and J by 0 bases; unmatched bases: 5. CDR3 loop: CASSPWTGDMNTEAFF. The CDR3 region has the DNA TGTGCCAGCTCACCGTGGACAGGGGACATGAACACTGAAGCTTTCTTT.